This is a list of T cell receptor beta chains from one sample in a study of blood T cell repertoires in COVID-19. Clones were read by immunoSEQ multiplex PCR, and TCRdb kept only the in-frame ones, dropping some. The sample shows 250,000 or so clones, 80% to 90% of them seen only once. The material sequenced was peripheral blood. The origin of the receptors is an older man with acute or convalescent COVID-19. CDR3s include the opening cysteine and the closing phenylalanine or tryptophan. D genes are given only for firm matches. Some rows have no size entry. The others give once, few or many, or a class for an expanded clone.

clone_size	v_call	j_call	d_call	cdr3_nt	cdr3_aa
few	TRBV7-9	TRBJ1-1	.	TGTGCCAGCAGCTTAGTCCCGCCACCGGGCACTGAAGCTTTCTTT	CASSLVPPPGTEAFF
.	TRBV7-2	TRBJ2-5	TRBD2	TGTGCCAGCAGCTACTTAGCGGGTCCACAAGAGACCCAGTACTTC	CASSYLAGPQETQYF
.	TRBV29-1	TRBJ1-4	TRBD1	TGCAGCGTTGGTAACAGGGGAGACGAAAAACTGTTTTTT	CSVGNRGDEKLFF
once	TRBV6-5	TRBJ1-5	.	TGTGCCAGCAGTTCCTCAGGGAGGCGCAATCAGCCCCAGCATTTT	CASSSSGRRNQPQHF
.	TRBV4-2	TRBJ1-2	TRBD1	TGTGCCAGCAGCCAAGCCCGGACAGGGGGCGTGAACTATGGCTACACCTTC	CASSQARTGGVNYGYTF
.	TRBV27	TRBJ2-7	.	TGTGCCAGCAGTTTAATTCGCCCCGGGACTTTCTCCTACGAGCAGTACTTC	CASSLIRPGTFSYEQYF
.	TRBV19	TRBJ1-5	.	TGTGCCAGTAGTATATTGGGAGGTGCCAGGGCCCCTCAGCATTTT	CASSILGGARAPQHF
.	TRBV6-2/TRBV6-3	TRBJ1-1	.	TGTGCCAGCAGCGGCCAGGCCACTGAAGCTTTCTTT	CASSGQATEAFF
.	TRBV5-8	TRBJ2-1	TRBD1	TGTGCCAGCACCGACAGGGGATTGTGGAACAATGAGCAGTTCTTC	CASTDRGLWNNEQFF
.	TRBV9	TRBJ2-5	TRBD2	TGTGCCAGCAGCGTAGGGGGACTAGCGGGAGTTGAGACCCAGTACTTC	CASSVGGLAGVETQYF
.	TRBV21-1	TRBJ1-2	.	TGTGCCAGCAGCAAAGTTTCGGACAGGGGATATGTGAACACCTTC	CASSKVSDRGYVNTF
.	TRBV6-5	TRBJ1-5	TRBD1	TGTGCCAGCAGAAAGACAGGGAATCAGCCCCAGCATTTT	CASRKTGNQPQHF
.	TRBV18	TRBJ1-1	TRBD1	TGTGCCAGCTCACCACAGGGACAGGGGTTGATGAACACTGAAGCTTTCTTT	CASSPQGQGLMNTEAFF
.	TRBV2	TRBJ1-1	.	TGTGCCACCCAGAGGGATTCGGGGAATGAAGCTTTCTTT	CATQRDSGNEAFF
.	TRBV6-5	TRBJ1-6	TRBD1	TGTGCCAGCAGATACACTCCGGGACAGGCTAATTCACCCCTCCACTTT	CASRYTPGQANSPLHF
.	TRBV18	TRBJ1-2	TRBD1	TGTGCCAGCTCACCTAGCCAGGGGGGTGATGGCTACACCTTC	CASSPSQGGDGYTF